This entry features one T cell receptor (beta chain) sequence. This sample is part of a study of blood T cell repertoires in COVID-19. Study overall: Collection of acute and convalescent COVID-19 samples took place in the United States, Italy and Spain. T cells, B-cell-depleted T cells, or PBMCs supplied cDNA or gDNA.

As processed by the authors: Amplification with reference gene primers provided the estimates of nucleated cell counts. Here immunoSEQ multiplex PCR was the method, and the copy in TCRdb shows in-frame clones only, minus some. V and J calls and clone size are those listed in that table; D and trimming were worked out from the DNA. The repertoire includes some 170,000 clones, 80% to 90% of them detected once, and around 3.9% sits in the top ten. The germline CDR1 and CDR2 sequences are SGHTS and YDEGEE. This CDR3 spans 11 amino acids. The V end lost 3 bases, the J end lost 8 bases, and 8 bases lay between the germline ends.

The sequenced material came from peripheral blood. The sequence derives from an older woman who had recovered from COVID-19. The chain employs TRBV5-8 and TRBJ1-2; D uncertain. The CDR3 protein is CASSSETGYTF. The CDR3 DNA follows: TGTGCCAGCAGCTCCGAGACAGGCTACACCTTC.